This is a list of T cell receptor beta chains from one sample in a study of T cells in Graves' hyperthyroidism and ophthalmopathy. TCRdb recomputed calls from the multiplex PCR reads with MiXCR, one row per CDR3 protein. The table includes 240,000 or so distinct CDR3 sequences, about 16% detected once. The sample was blood. The source is a young woman with Graves' ophthalmopathy. CDR3s include the opening cysteine and the closing phenylalanine or tryptophan. The D gene is left open where the match is weak. Clone sizes are given selectively: once, few, many, or a class where the clone is expanded.

J gene: TRBJ1-2; D gene: TRBD1; V gene: TRBV6-1; clone size: few; CDR3 protein: CASSDLRGNNGYTF; CDR3 DNA: TGTGCCAGCAGTGACCTCAGGGGGAACAATGGCTACACCTTC
J gene: TRBJ2-2; D gene: NA; V gene: TRBV6-1; clone size: NA; CDR3 protein: CASTRDFSNTGELFF; CDR3 DNA: TGTGCCAGCACCAGGGACTTTTCAAACACCGGGGAGCTGTTTTTT
J gene: TRBJ2-7; D gene: NA; V gene: TRBV25-1; clone size: many; CDR3 protein: CASSDHGQNPYYEQYF; CDR3 DNA: TGTGCCAGCAGTGACCACGGACAGAATCCTTACTACGAGCAGTACTTC
J gene: TRBJ1-5; D gene: NA; V gene: TRBV28; clone size: many; CDR3 protein: CASSPYRSNQPQHF; CDR3 DNA: TGTGCCAGCAGTCCCTACAGGAGCAATCAGCCCCAGCATTTT
J gene: TRBJ1-1; D gene: TRBD1; V gene: TRBV11-3; clone size: many; CDR3 protein: CASSLEGGAGTGAFF; CDR3 DNA: TGTGCCAGCAGCTTAGAAGGGGGCGCGGGGACTGGAGCTTTCTTT
J gene: TRBJ2-1; D gene: TRBD2; V gene: TRBV3-1; clone size: NA; CDR3 protein: CASSQSLAGGLVNEQFF; CDR3 DNA: TGTGCCAGCAGCCAATCGCTAGCGGGAGGGCTAGTCAATGAGCAGTTCTTC
J gene: TRBJ2-2; D gene: TRBD2; V gene: TRBV20-1; clone size: NA; CDR3 protein: CSARVALAGIKTGELFF; CDR3 DNA: TGCAGTGCTAGAGTTGCACTAGCGGGAATTAAAACCGGGGAGCTGTTTTTT
J gene: TRBJ2-7; D gene: TRBD1; V gene: TRBV27; clone size: many; CDR3 protein: CASRNYPTGDPYEQYF; CDR3 DNA: TGTGCCAGCAGAAACTACCCGACAGGGGATCCCTACGAGCAGTACTTC
J gene: TRBJ1-5; D gene: TRBD1; V gene: TRBV19; clone size: many; CDR3 protein: CASSPTTGGNQPQHF; CDR3 DNA: TGTGCCAGTAGTCCGACCACAGGGGGCAATCAGCCCCAGCATTTT
J gene: TRBJ2-3; D gene: TRBD2; V gene: TRBV2; clone size: NA; CDR3 protein: CASRKNTSAVGGTDTQYF; CDR3 DNA: TGCGCCAGCAGGAAAAATACTAGCGCAGTAGGGGGCACAGATACGCAGTATTTT
J gene: TRBJ1-2; D gene: TRBD1; V gene: TRBV11-2; clone size: many; CDR3 protein: CASSLGQGGGYTF; CDR3 DNA: TGTGCCAGCAGCTTAGGGCAGGGGGGTGGCTACACCTTC
J gene: TRBJ2-5; D gene: NA; V gene: TRBV5-1; clone size: NA; CDR3 protein: CASSLWRGETQYF; CDR3 DNA: TGCGCCAGCAGCTTGTGGAGGGGGGAGACCCAGTACTTC
J gene: TRBJ2-1; D gene: TRBD2; V gene: TRBV7-3; clone size: many; CDR3 protein: CASSPRGGGHYNEQFF; CDR3 DNA: TGTGCCAGCAGCCCTCGGGGCGGGGGGCATTACAATGAGCAGTTCTTC
J gene: TRBJ2-5; D gene: NA; V gene: TRBV20-1; clone size: many; CDR3 protein: CSAGIRNQETQYF; CDR3 DNA: TGCAGTGCGGGGATAAGAAACCAAGAGACCCAGTACTTC
J gene: TRBJ2-2; D gene: NA; V gene: TRBV6-6; clone size: many; CDR3 protein: CASSYSKGNTGELFF; CDR3 DNA: TGTGCCAGCAGTTACTCGAAGGGGAACACCGGGGAGCTGTTTTTT
J gene: TRBJ2-7; D gene: TRBD1; V gene: TRBV5-5; clone size: few; CDR3 protein: CASSLTQGVSEQYF; CDR3 DNA: TGTGCCAGCAGCTTGACCCAGGGGGTCAGCGAGCAGTACTTC
J gene: TRBJ1-4; D gene: NA; V gene: TRBV6-2/TRBV6-3; clone size: many; CDR3 protein: CASSLRQDPVEKLFF; CDR3 DNA: TGTGCCAGCAGCTTACGACAGGACCCGGTGGAAAAACTGTTTTTT
J gene: TRBJ1-1; D gene: TRBD1; V gene: TRBV4-2; clone size: NA; CDR3 protein: CASSQEGTGGTEAFF; CDR3 DNA: TGTGCCAGCAGCCAAGAAGGGACAGGGGGCACTGAAGCTTTCTTT
J gene: TRBJ1-4; D gene: NA; V gene: TRBV6-1; clone size: many; CDR3 protein: CASSEFRGANEKLFF; CDR3 DNA: TGTGCCAGCAGTGAATTCAGGGGTGCTAATGAAAAACTGTTTTTT
J gene: TRBJ2-1; D gene: NA; V gene: TRBV20-1; clone size: many; CDR3 protein: CSAPSYNEQFF; CDR3 DNA: TGCAGTGCCCCCTCCTACAATGAGCAGTTCTTC
J gene: TRBJ2-2; D gene: TRBD1; V gene: TRBV12-3/TRBV12-4; clone size: NA; CDR3 protein: CASSMRQGAIGELFF; CDR3 DNA: TGTGCCAGCAGTATGAGACAGGGGGCGATCGGGGAGCTGTTTTTT
J gene: TRBJ2-3; D gene: NA; V gene: TRBV28; clone size: many; CDR3 protein: CASIFSGGGADTQYF; CDR3 DNA: TGTGCCAGCATTTTCTCAGGGGGGGGCGCAGATACGCAGTATTTT
J gene: TRBJ2-7; D gene: TRBD1; V gene: TRBV11-2; clone size: NA; CDR3 protein: CASSSPTGGTYEQYF; CDR3 DNA: TGTGCCAGCAGCTCGCCGACAGGGGGTACGTACGAGCAGTACTTC
J gene: TRBJ2-7; D gene: TRBD1; V gene: TRBV7-9; clone size: many; CDR3 protein: CASSLGTGREQYF; CDR3 DNA: TGTGCCAGCAGCTTGGGGACAGGGAGGGAGCAGTACTTC
J gene: TRBJ1-2; D gene: NA; V gene: TRBV29-1; clone size: NA; CDR3 protein: CSVEDGGGGNYGYTF; CDR3 DNA: TGCAGCGTTGAAGATGGAGGAGGCGGCAACTATGGCTACACCTTC
J gene: TRBJ2-7; D gene: TRBD2; V gene: TRBV20-1; clone size: NA; CDR3 protein: CSTKRGGYNEQYF; CDR3 DNA: TGCAGCACAAAACGGGGGGGCTACAATGAGCAGTACTTC
J gene: TRBJ2-5; D gene: NA; V gene: TRBV5-4; clone size: many; CDR3 protein: CASSSRLESETQYF; CDR3 DNA: TGTGCCAGCAGCTCAAGACTAGAATCAGAGACCCAGTACTTC